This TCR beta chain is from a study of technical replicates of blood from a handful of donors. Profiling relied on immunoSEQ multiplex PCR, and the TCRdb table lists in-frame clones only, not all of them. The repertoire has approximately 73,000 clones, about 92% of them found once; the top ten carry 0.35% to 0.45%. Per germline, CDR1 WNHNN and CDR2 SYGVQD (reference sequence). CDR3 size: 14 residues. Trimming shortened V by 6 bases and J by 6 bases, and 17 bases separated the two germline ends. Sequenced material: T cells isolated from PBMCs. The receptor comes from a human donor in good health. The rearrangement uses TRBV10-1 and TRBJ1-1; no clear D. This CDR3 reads CASSEQVAPAEAFF. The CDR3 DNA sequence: TGCGCCAGCAGCGAGCAAGTAGCCCCTGCTGAAGCTTTCTTT.